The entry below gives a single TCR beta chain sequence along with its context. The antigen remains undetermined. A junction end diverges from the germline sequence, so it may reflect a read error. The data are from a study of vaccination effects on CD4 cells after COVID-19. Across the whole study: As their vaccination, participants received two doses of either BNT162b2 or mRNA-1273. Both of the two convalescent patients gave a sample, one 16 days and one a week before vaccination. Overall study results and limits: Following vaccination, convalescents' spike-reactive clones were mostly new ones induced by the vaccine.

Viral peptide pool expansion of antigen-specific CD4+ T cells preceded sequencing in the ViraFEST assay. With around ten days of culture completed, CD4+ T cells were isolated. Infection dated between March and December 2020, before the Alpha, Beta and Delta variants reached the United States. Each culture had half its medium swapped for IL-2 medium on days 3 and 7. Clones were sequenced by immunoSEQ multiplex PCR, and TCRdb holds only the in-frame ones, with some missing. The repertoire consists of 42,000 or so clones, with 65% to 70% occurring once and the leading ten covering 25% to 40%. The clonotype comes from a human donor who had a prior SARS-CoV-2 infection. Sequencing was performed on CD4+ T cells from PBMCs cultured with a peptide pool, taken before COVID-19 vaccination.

The DNA for the CDR3 is TGTGCTAGCAGCTTAGAATTCCGGGGCCAAGAGACCCAGTACTTC. Protein product: CASSLEFRGQETQYF. The chain employs TRBV7-7 and TRBJ2-5; D might be TRBD2 (5 bases). CDR1 is SSHAT, CDR2 FNYEAQ, per germline (reference sequence). The CDR3 is made up of 15 amino acids.